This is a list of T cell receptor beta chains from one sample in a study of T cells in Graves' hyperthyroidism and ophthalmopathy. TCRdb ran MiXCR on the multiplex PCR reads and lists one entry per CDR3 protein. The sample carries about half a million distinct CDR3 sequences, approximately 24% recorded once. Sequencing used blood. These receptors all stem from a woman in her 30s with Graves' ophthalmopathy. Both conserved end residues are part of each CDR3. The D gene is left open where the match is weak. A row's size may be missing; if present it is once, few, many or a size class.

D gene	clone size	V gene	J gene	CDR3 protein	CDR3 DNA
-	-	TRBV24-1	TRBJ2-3	CATSATADSTDTQYF	TGTGCCACCAGCGCGACAGCGGACTCCACAGATACGCAGTATTTT
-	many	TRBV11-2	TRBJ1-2	CASSLQSSWEGPYGYTF	TGTGCCAGCAGCTTACAATCCTCCTGGGAGGGCCCCTATGGCTACACCTTC
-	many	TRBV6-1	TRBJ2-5	CASSEANRQETQYF	TGTGCCAGCAGTGAAGCTAACCGCCAAGAGACCCAGTACTTC
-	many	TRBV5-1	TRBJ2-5	CASSLLTQETQYF	TGCGCCAGCAGCTTGTTGACGCAAGAGACCCAGTACTTC
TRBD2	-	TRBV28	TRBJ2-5	CASSRLAGGVGQETQYF	TGTGCCAGCAGTAGACTAGCGGGAGGAGTGGGGCAAGAGACCCAGTACTTC
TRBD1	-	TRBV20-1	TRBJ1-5	CSARTGKGDPQHF	TGCAGTGCACGGACAGGGAAGGGTGATCCCCAGCATTTT
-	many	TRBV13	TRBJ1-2	CASSPRGDPYGYTF	TGTGCCAGCAGCCCGCGGGGGGACCCGTATGGCTACACCTTC
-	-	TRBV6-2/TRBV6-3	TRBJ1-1	CASSYERLEAFF	TGTGCCAGCAGTTACGAACGGCTCGAAGCTTTCTTT
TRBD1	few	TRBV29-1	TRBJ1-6	CSARQGEDNSPLHF	TGCAGCGCCCGACAGGGGGAAGATAATTCACCCCTCCACTTT
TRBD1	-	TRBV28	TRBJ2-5	CASSDAGTGVAQYF	TGTGCCAGCAGCGATGCCGGGACAGGGGTGGCCCAGTACTTC
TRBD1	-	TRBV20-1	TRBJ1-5	CSATEGAGNQPQHF	TGCAGTGCTACCGAGGGGGCCGGCAATCAGCCTCAGCATTTT
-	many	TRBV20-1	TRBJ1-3	CSARDGRTGNTIYF	TGCAGTGCTAGAGATGGACGGACTGGAAACACCATATATTTT
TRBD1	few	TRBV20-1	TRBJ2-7	CSASSTGVREQYF	TGCAGTGCTAGCTCGACAGGGGTCCGCGAGCAGTACTTC
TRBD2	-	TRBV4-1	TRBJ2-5	CASSQGTSAIETQYF	TGCGCCAGCAGCCAAGGGACTAGCGCAATAGAGACCCAGTACTTC
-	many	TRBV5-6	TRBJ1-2	CASSLLRTDNYGYTF	TGTGCCAGCAGCTTACTGCGGACAGACAACTATGGCTACACCTTC
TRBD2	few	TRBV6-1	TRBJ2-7	CASTNGPGLAAYEQYF	TGTGCCAGCACCAATGGACCGGGACTAGCTGCCTACGAGCAGTACTTC
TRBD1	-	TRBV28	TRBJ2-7	CASSPDRARLHRQYF	TGTGCCAGCAGTCCAGACAGGGCCCGTTTGCATAGGCAGTACTTC
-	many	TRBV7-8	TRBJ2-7	CASSLRFRGSPYEQYF	TGTGCCAGCAGCTTACGCTTTCGAGGGTCCCCCTACGAGCAGTACTTC
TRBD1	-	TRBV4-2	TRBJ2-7	CASSQARQGSYDQYF	TGTGCCAGCAGCCAAGCGAGACAGGGGTCTTACGATCAGTACTTC
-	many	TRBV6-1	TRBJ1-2	CASSEALRGELYGYTF	TGTGCCAGCAGTGAAGCGCTCCGGGGAGAACTCTATGGCTACACCTTC
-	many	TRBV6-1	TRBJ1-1	CASRVGSVSVNTEAFF	TGTGCCAGCAGAGTCGGGTCCGTAAGTGTGAACACTGAAGCTTTCTTT
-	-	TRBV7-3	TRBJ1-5	CASSQGPGQPQHF	TGTGCCAGCAGCCAAGGTCCGGGGCAGCCCCAGCATTTT
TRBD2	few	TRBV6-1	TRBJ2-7	CASSPWASGRDQYEQYF	TGTGCCAGCAGCCCCTGGGCCAGCGGGAGGGACCAATACGAGCAGTACTTC
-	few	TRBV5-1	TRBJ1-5	CASSRAAAQPQHF	TGCGCCAGCAGCCGGGCGGCCGCGCAGCCCCAGCATTTT
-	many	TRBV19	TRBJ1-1	CASSIRGGNTEAFF	TGTGCCAGCAGTATTCGTGGGGGAAACACTGAAGCTTTCTTT
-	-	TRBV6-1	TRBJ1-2	CASSEPRSGTYGYTF	TGTGCCAGCAGTGAGCCCCGGAGCGGCACCTATGGCTACACCTTC
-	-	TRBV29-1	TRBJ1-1	CSVELWRGPWGTEAFF	TGCAGCGTTGAATTATGGCGGGGCCCGTGGGGCACTGAAGCTTTCTTT
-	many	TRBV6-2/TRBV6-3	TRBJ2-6	CASSLASQAGANVLTF	TGTGCCAGCAGTTTAGCATCGCAGGCTGGGGCCAACGTCCTGACTTTC
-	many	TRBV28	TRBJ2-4	CASSSLKLAKNIKYF	TGTGCCAGCAGTTCACTAAAGCTAGCCAAAAACATTAAGTACTTC
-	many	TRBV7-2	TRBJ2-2	CASSLRTGELFF	TGTGCCAGCAGCTTACGGACCGGGGAGCTGTTTTTT
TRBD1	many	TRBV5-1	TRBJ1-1	CASSSGRQGRMNTEAFF	TGCGCCAGCAGCTCGGGCCGACAGGGCAGGATGAACACTGAAGCTTTCTTT
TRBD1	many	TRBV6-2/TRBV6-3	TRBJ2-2	CASIGTVNTGELFF	TGTGCCAGCATCGGGACAGTAAACACCGGGGAGCTGTTTTTT
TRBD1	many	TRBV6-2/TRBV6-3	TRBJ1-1	CASIRQGRFDTEAFF	TGTGCCAGCATTCGACAGGGACGTTTCGACACTGAAGCTTTCTTT
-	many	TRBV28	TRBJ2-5	CASSVLWGKETQYF	TGTGCCAGCAGTGTCTTGTGGGGGAAAGAGACCCAGTACTTC
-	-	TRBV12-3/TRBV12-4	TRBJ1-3	CASTAPLGGPGNTIYF	TGTGCCAGCACCGCCCCCCTCGGGGGGCCGGGAAACACCATATATTTT
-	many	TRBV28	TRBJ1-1	CASRPGPGYLDTEAFF	TGTGCCAGCAGGCCGGGACCGGGCTATCTGGACACTGAAGCTTTCTTT
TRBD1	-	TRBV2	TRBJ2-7	CASSERDRAWFEQYF	TGTGCCAGCAGTGAAAGGGACAGGGCCTGGTTCGAGCAGTACTTC
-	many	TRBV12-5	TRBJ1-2	CASAPGNYGYTF	TGTGCTAGTGCGCCTGGGAACTATGGCTACACCTTC
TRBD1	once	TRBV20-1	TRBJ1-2	CSAREDRGPNYGYTF	TGCAGTGCTAGAGAGGACAGGGGACCTAACTATGGCTACACCTTC
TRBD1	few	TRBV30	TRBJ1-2	CAWSTNRGRGYTF	TGTGCCTGGAGTACCAACAGGGGGCGCGGCTACACCTTC
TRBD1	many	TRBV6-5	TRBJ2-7	CASSYFTGTGRNEQYF	TGTGCCAGCAGTTACTTCACCGGGACAGGTAGGAACGAGCAGTACTTC
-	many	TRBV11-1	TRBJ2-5	CASSFYRDGKETQYF	TGTGCCAGCAGCTTCTACCGGGACGGTAAAGAGACCCAGTACTTC
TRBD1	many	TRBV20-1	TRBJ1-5	CSAGKQGPQPQHF	TGCAGTGCGGGGAAACAGGGGCCTCAGCCCCAGCATTTT
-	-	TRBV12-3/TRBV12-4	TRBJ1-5	CASSSRRVNQPQHF	TGTGCCAGCAGTTCTCGCAGGGTCAATCAGCCCCAGCATTTT
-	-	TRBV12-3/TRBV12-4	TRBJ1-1	CASSFLAGRPEAFF	TGTGCCAGCAGTTTCCTGGCAGGGAGACCTGAAGCTTTCTTT
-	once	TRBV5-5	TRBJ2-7	CASRTRTGLYF	TGTGCCAGCAGGACCCGAACAGGGCTGTACTTC
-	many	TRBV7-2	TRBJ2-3	CASSLGTGTDTQYF	TGTGCCAGCAGCTTAGGGACGGGCACAGATACGCAGTATTTT
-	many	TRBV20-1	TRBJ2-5	CSVGSPQETQYF	TGCAGTGTCGGGTCACCCCAAGAGACCCAGTACTTC
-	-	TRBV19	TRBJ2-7	CASSAAGVWDEQYF	TGTGCCAGTAGTGCGGCCGGGGTTTGGGACGAGCAGTACTTC
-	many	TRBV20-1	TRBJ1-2	CSAEFGSGANYGYTF	TGCAGTGCGGAGTTCGGGTCCGGGGCTAACTATGGCTACACCTTC
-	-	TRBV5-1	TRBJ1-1	CASSLTRYDTEAFF	TGCGCCAGCAGCTTGACGCGATACGACACTGAAGCTTTCTTT
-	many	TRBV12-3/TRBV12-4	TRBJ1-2	CASSTVTDMRGRGYGYTF	TGTGCCAGCAGTACCGTAACGGATATGCGAGGTCGGGGATATGGCTACACCTTC
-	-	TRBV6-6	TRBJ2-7	CASSYNPWDPISNPYSREQYF	TGTGCCAGCAGTTACAATCCATGGGACCCCATATCCAACCCTTACTCTCGTGAGCAGTACTTC